The rows below give T cell receptor beta chains drawn from one sample of a study of cytomegalovirus exposure and HLA in healthy donors. Profiling relied on immunoSEQ multiplex PCR, and the TCRdb table lists in-frame clones only, not all of them. The sample contains approximately 37,000 clones, around 82% of which appear only once. Material for sequencing was PBMCs. The origin of the receptors is a woman aged 18-29 years in good health and CMV-seropositive. Each CDR3 is given with its conserved first and last residue. A D gene is named only where the DNA matches it firmly. Size tells how often a clone was seen (once, few, many) or the class of an expanded clone, and some rows leave it out.

j_call v_call clone_size d_call cdr3_aa cdr3_nt
TRBJ1-2 TRBV9 - TRBD1 CASSQTGASDGYTF TGTGCCAGCAGCCAAACAGGGGCGTCGGATGGCTACACCTTC
TRBJ2-7 TRBV28 - TRBD1 CASRSPRTGSVQYF TGTGCCAGCAGGTCCCCAAGGACAGGGAGCGTGCAGTACTTC
TRBJ2-7 TRBV23-1 - - CASTQPGVKWYEQYF TGCGCCAGCACTCAGCCCGGGGTCAAGTGGTACGAGCAGTACTTC
TRBJ2-2 TRBV14 - - CASSPGTRLMGGELFF TGTGCCAGCAGTCCCGGGACACGTCTTATGGGCGGGGAGCTGTTTTTT
TRBJ2-7 TRBV2 - TRBD1 CASRETRQGGEQYF TGTGCCAGCAGAGAAACCCGACAGGGTGGCGAGCAGTACTTC
TRBJ1-4 TRBV6-6 - TRBD1 CASRPTTGTVGKLFF TGTGCCAGCAGGCCCACGACAGGGACCGTGGGGAAACTGTTTTTT
TRBJ1-6 TRBV7-9 - - CSSSSLTSNSPLHF TGTTCCAGCAGCTCACTAACTTCAAATTCACCCCTCCACTTT
TRBJ1-1 TRBV7-9 - TRBD1 CASSPPRTGVNTEAFF TGTGCCAGCAGCCCTCCGAGGACAGGGGTGAACACTGAAGCTTTCTTT
TRBJ2-1 TRBV4-2 - - CASSQVTSFFYNEQFF TGTGCCAGCAGCCAAGTCACTAGTTTCTTCTACAATGAGCAGTTCTTC
TRBJ1-3 TRBV5-1 - TRBD1 CASSLGGQRGNTIYF TGCGCCAGCAGCTTGGGGGGACAGCGCGGAAACACCATATATTTT
TRBJ2-3 TRBV27 few - CASSSLAKRGYTDTQYF TGTGCCAGCAGTTCTCTAGCTAAGAGGGGGTACACAGATACGCAGTATTTT
TRBJ1-1 TRBV4-1 few TRBD1 CASSQATGAEAFF TGCGCCAGCAGCCAAGCAACAGGGGCAGAAGCTTTCTTT
TRBJ1-2 TRBV29-1 - - CSVPVRRLSGASGYGYTF TGCAGCGTTCCAGTTCGTAGGCTTAGTGGGGCATCAGGCTATGGCTACACCTTC
TRBJ2-3 TRBV10-3 - TRBD2 CAIRAGTSGTDTQYF TGTGCCATCAGGGCCGGGACTAGCGGCACAGATACGCAGTATTTT
TRBJ2-6 TRBV6-4 - - CASSDSSESSGANVLTF TGTGCCAGCAGTGACTCGTCCGAGTCCTCTGGGGCCAACGTCCTGACTTTC
TRBJ1-4 TRBV10-3 few - CAISDGRGEEKLFF TGTGCCATCAGTGACGGGAGAGGAGAAGAAAAACTGTTTTTT
TRBJ2-7 TRBV28 once - CASSFMRGGYEQYF TGTGCCAGCAGTTTTATGAGGGGGGGTTACGAGCAGTACTTC
TRBJ2-7 TRBV5-8 - - CASSLQIEQYF TGTGCCAGCAGCTTGCAGATCGAGCAGTACTTC
TRBJ2-7 TRBV5-1 once TRBD2 CASSLGIAGLHEQYF TGCGCCAGCAGCTTGGGAATAGCGGGGTTGCACGAGCAGTACTTC
TRBJ1-2 TRBV19 - TRBD1 CASSFATGVGYTF TGTGCCAGTAGTTTCGCGACAGGGGTTGGCTACACCTTC
TRBJ2-7 TRBV4-1 - - CASSQESQQTGVYEQYF TGCGCCAGCAGCCAAGAAAGTCAGCAGACAGGAGTCTACGAGCAGTACTTC
TRBJ1-3 TRBV30 few - CAWRLGGGNTIYF TGTGCCTGGAGGTTAGGGGGAGGAAACACCATATATTTT
TRBJ1-1 TRBV27 - TRBD1 CASSLLPGQGVWITEAFF TGTGCCAGCAGTTTACTACCGGGACAGGGAGTTTGGATCACTGAAGCTTTCTTT
TRBJ2-7 TRBV4-3 once - CASSQELGASGLYEQYF TGCGCCAGCAGCCAAGAATTGGGGGCTTCGGGCCTCTACGAGCAGTACTTC
TRBJ2-7 TRBV4-1 - - CASSQTTGDTLGQYF TGCGCCAGCAGCCAAACGACAGGAGACACTTTGGGACAGTACTTC
TRBJ1-2 TRBV29-1 - TRBD1 CSAGTGTTNYGYTF TGCAGTGCCGGGACAGGGACTACTAACTATGGCTACACCTTC
TRBJ2-7 TRBV19 - TRBD2 CAKTRREGLGEQYF TGTGCCAAGACTCGGCGGGAGGGTCTCGGCGAGCAGTACTTC
TRBJ2-7 TRBV4-1 - - CASSQQGLEDYEQYF TGCGCCAGCAGCCAACAGGGGCTGGAGGACTACGAGCAGTACTTC
TRBJ2-7 TRBV4-3 - TRBD1 CASSLHRDSSYEQYF TGCGCCAGCAGCCTTCACCGGGACAGCTCCTACGAGCAGTACTTC
TRBJ2-3 TRBV23-1 - TRBD1 CASSQSTKDRAWADTQYF TGCGCCAGCAGTCAATCGACCAAGGACAGGGCGTGGGCAGATACGCAGTATTTT
TRBJ1-5 TRBV2 few TRBD1 CASRPDRGTWQPQHF TGTGCCAGCAGACCGGACAGGGGGACTTGGCAGCCCCAGCATTTT
TRBJ2-5 TRBV28 - TRBD2 CASSFRTSGIQETQYF TGTGCCAGCAGTTTTCGGACTAGCGGGATCCAAGAGACCCAGTACTTC
TRBJ2-1 TRBV5-5 few TRBD1 CASSRRQGYEQFF TGTGCCAGCAGCAGGAGACAGGGGTATGAGCAGTTCTTC
TRBJ2-1 TRBV2 few - CASSDRRSYNEQFF TGTGCCAGCAGTGATCGCAGGTCCTACAATGAGCAGTTCTTC
TRBJ2-7 TRBV29-1 - TRBD2 CSVVRSGRPDEQYF TGCAGCGTTGTTCGAAGCGGGAGACCCGACGAGCAGTACTTC